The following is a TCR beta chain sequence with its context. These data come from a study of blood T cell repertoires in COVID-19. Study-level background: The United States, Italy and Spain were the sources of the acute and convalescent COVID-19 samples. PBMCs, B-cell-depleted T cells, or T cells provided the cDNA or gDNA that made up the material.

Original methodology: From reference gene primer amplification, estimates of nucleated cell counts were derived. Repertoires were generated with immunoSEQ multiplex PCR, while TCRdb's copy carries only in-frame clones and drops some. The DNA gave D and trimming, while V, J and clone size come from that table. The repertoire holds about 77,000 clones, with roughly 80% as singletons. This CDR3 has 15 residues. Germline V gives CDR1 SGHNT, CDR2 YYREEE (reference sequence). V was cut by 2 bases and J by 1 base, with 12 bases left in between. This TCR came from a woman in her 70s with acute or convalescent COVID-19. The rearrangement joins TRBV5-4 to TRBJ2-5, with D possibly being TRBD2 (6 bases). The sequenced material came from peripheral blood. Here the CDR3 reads CASSLGKGGQETQYF. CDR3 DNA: TGTGCCAGCAGCTTAGGGAAGGGAGGCCAAGAGACCCAGTACTTC.